The next 14 T cell receptor beta chains were all read from a single sample in a study of blood T cell repertoires in COVID-19. Assay used: immunoSEQ multiplex PCR; TCRdb lists only in-frame clones, some missing. Of 140,000 to 150,000 clones in the sample, 84% are singletons; the top ten hold more than 40%. Sequencing was carried out using peripheral blood. Receptors were obtained from a human donor in a cohort sampled during active COVID-19.

The V gene is TRBV15, the J gene TRBJ1-4; D possibly corresponds to TRBD1 (6 bases). The CDR3 extends over 18 amino acids. V shed 1 base and J shed 0 bases, with 15 bases lying between them. The germline V gene has CDR1 LNHNV and CDR2 YYDKDF (reference sequence). Written as DNA, the CDR3 is TGTGCCACCAGCAGAGCCCCGGGACACTATTCAACTAATGAAAAACTGTTTTTT. This codes for CATSRAPGHYSTNEKLFF.

This chain uses TRBV18 with TRBJ2-1; D is undetermined. V was trimmed by 3 bases and J by 9 bases, leaving 12 bases between them. Germline CDR1 and CDR2: KGHSH and LQKENI. The CDR3 contains 13 residues. CDR3 region: CASSPLQTGEQFF. CDR3 nucleotide sequence: TGTGCCAGCTCACCCCTCCAAACTGGTGAGCAGTTCTTC.

The chain joins TRBV5-6 to TRBJ2-2, with TRBD1 matching over 9 bases. Losses at the gene ends were 3 bases for V and 5 bases for J; bases not matched to a gene: 8. Germline CDR1 reads SGHDT; CDR2 reads YYEEEE. CDR3 length: 16 residues. CDR3 coding DNA: TGTGCCAGCAGCTCCGGGACAGGGAGTTTAACCGGGGAGCTGTTTTTT. It encodes CASSSGTGSLTGELFF.

The chain combines TRBV7-2 with TRBJ2-1; 7 nucleotides match TRBD2. The CDR3 contains 16 residues. Trimming cost V 4 bases and J 8 bases; bases outside gene matches: 14. Germline CDR1 reads SGHTA; CDR2 reads FQGNSA. CDR3 bases: TGTGCCAGCAGCTCCCGGGGGGTGTTTGGGGTCGATGAGCAGTTCTTC. As protein: CASSSRGVFGVDEQFF.

V gene TRBV2 combines with J gene TRBJ2-2, with TRBD1 matching 9 bases. CDR3 size: 15 residues. Trimming took 5 bases from V and 6 from J; bases not matched to a gene: 7. Per germline, CDR1 SNHLY and CDR2 FYNNEI. CDR3 sequence: CASSSGDRAPGELFF. CDR3 in DNA: TGTGCCAGCAGTTCGGGGGACAGGGCCCCCGGGGAGCTGTTTTTT.

The chain is built from TRBV7-2 and TRBJ1-1, with D hard to call. The CDR3 spans 14 residues. V was trimmed by 5 bases and J by 5 bases, leaving 15 bases between them. The germline V gene encodes CDR1 SGHTA and CDR2 FQGNSA. CDR3 region: CASSPLASGTEAFF. The CDR3, as DNA: TGTGCCAGCAGCCCCCTCGCCTCCGGGACTGAAGCTTTCTTT.

The chain links TRBV24-1 to TRBJ2-1, with 7 bases aligning to TRBD1. Germline values: CDR1 KGHDR, CDR2 SFDVKD. CDR3 length: 14 amino acids. After removal of 6 bases from V and 5 bases from J, the junction contained 6 bases not matched to a gene. In DNA, the CDR3 is TGTGCCACCAGTAGGGGGCTGGGGGACAATGAGCAGTTCTTC. This encodes CATSRGLGDNEQFF.

The chain uses TRBV5-1 and TRBJ2-5; D unresolved. Germline V gives CDR1 SGHRS, CDR2 YFSETQ. Deletions cut 2 bases from V and 1 base from J, with 6 bases between. The CDR3 covers 13 residues. DNA for the CDR3: TGCGCCAGCAGCTTCCTACTCCAAGAGACCCAGTACTTC. This sequence encodes CASSFLLQETQYF.

The chain combines TRBV2 with TRBJ2-1; D is ambiguous. The germline gives CDR1 SNHLY, CDR2 FYNNEI. There are 12 residues in the CDR3. Deletions cut 8 bases from V and 6 bases from J, with 11 bases between. The chain's CDR3 is CASGPRGNEQFF. For the CDR3, the DNA is TGTGCCAGCGGCCCCCGAGGCAATGAGCAGTTCTTC.

This clone has a single count. This rearrangement joins TRBV7-2 to TRBJ2-5; 9 nucleotides agree with TRBD1. V lost 5 bases and J lost 3; bases outside the gene matches: 7. CDR1 SGHTA and CDR2 FQGNSA come from the germline V gene. This CDR3 comprises 15 residues. The CDR3: CASSPLGTGKETQYF. In DNA form, the CDR3 reads TGTGCCAGCAGCCCACTCGGGACAGGGAAAGAGACCCAGTACTTC. Filled out from reference TRBV7-2 and TRBJ2-5, the complete variable domain reads GAGVSQSPSNKVTEKGKDVELRCDPISGHTALYWYRQSLGQGLEFLIYFQGNSAPDKSGLPSDRFSAERTGGSVSTLTIQRTQQEDSAVYLCASSPLGTGKETQYFGPGTRLLVL.

The chain joins TRBV5-1 to TRBJ2-1; 10 nucleotides match TRBD2. The V gene end was trimmed by 5 bases and the J gene end by 10 bases; junction bases not matched to a gene: 6. The CDR3 runs to 13 residues. CDR1 is SGHRS, CDR2 YFSETQ, per germline. The CDR3 loop is CASSWSSGREQFF. The DNA of the CDR3 is TGCGCCAGCAGTTGGTCTAGCGGGAGAGAGCAGTTCTTC.

DNA for the CDR3: TGTGCCAGTAGTATGCAGGGCGGCACTGAAGCTTTCTTT. The encoded protein is CASSMQGGTEAFF. The chain combines TRBV19 with TRBJ1-1; perhaps TRBD1 as D (5 bases). The germline V gene encodes CDR1 LNHDA and CDR2 SQIVND (reference sequence). The V gene lost 3 bases and the J gene lost 4 bases, with 9 bases spanning the gap. The CDR3 totals 13 residues.

In regard to this clone: This same CDR3 is encoded by further DNA sequences in the sample. The CDR3 protein is CASSLTENTEAFF. The CDR3 DNA sequence: TGTGCCAGCAGCCTGACAGAGAACACTGAAGCTTTCTTT. The chain couples TRBV7-2 to TRBJ1-1, with TRBD1 as a possible D gene (5 bases). Trimming shortened V by 5 bases and J by 1 base, and 8 bases separated the two germline ends. Germline lookup yields CDR1 SGHTA and CDR2 FQGNSA. CDR3 length: 13 residues.

This rearrangement joins TRBV2 to TRBJ1-1; TRBD1 matches at 7 bases. This CDR3 contains 14 residues. With 7 bases clipped from V and 1 base from J, the junction kept 6 bases outside the gene matches. The germline gives CDR1 SNHLY, CDR2 FYNNEI. DNA for the CDR3: TGTGCCAGCAATTTGGGACAGAGGAACACTGAAGCTTTCTTT. Translating it yields CASNLGQRNTEAFF.